In this sample, the clone carrying this T cell receptor (beta chain) turned up a few times. The antigen is undetermined. These data belong to a study of CD8 T cells in ankylosing spondylitis. Study-level points and caveats: The authors reported significant enrichment of disease-linked clones in matched ankylosing spondylitis synovial fluid. In ankylosing spondylitis blood, a motif of seven to nine highly homologous TCR beta variants appeared characteristic.

Trimming shortened V by 6 bases and J by 3 bases, and 21 bases separated the two germline ends. The CDR3 length is 16 residues. Per the germline V gene, CDR1 is SGHNT and CDR2 is YYREEE (reference sequence). TCRdb re-derived calls from the 5' RACE reads in MiXCR, one entry per CDR3 protein. Here the sample spans about 310,000 distinct CDR3 sequences, roughly 20% being singletons. Sequenced sample: blood, either unsorted or a sorted T cell fraction (not recorded which). This sequence joins TRBV5-4 and TRBJ1-2; a possible D gene is TRBD1 (6 bases). The sequence was collected from a female donor with ankylosing spondylitis or in good health (not recorded which). CDR3 DNA: TGTGCCAGCACCCCGAGGGGGGGAACAGCCCACTATGGCTACACCTTC. Translating gives CASTPRGGTAHYGYTF.